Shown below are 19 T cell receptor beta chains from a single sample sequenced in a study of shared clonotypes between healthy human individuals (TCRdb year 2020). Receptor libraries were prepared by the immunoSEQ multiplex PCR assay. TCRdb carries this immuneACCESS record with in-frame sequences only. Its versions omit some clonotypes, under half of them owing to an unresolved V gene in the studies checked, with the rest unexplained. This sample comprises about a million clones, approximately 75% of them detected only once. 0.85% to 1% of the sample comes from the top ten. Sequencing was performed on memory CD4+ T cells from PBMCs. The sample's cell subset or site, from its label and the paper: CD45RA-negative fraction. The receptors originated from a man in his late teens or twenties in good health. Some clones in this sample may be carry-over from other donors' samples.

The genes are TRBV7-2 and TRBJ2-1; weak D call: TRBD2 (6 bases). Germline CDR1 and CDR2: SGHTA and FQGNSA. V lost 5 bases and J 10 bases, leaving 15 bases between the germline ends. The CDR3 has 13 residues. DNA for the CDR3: TGTGCCAGCAGCCCTAGGAGGGTTGGGGAGCAGTTCTTC. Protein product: CASSPRRVGEQFF. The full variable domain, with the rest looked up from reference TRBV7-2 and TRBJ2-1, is GAGVSQSPSNKVTEKGKDVELRCDPISGHTALYWYRQSLGQGLEFLIYFQGNSAPDKSGLPSDRFSAERTGGSVSTLTIQRTQQEDSAVYLCASSPRRVGEQFFGPGTRLTVL.

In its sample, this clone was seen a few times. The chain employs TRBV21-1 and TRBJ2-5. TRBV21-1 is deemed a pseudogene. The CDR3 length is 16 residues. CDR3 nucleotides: TGTGCCAGCAGCAAAGCGCACGCAGTAACTGAAGAGACCCAGTACTTC. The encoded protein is CASSKAHAVTEETQYF.

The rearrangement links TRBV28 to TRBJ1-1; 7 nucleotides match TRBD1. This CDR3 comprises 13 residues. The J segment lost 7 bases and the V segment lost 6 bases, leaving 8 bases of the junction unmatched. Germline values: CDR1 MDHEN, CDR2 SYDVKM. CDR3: CASRLGTVNEAFF. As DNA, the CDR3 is TGTGCCAGCAGATTAGGGACAGTCAATGAAGCTTTCTTT. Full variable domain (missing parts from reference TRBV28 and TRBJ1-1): DVKVTQSSRYLVKRTGEKVFLECVQDMDHENMFWYRQDPGLGLRLIYFSYDVKMKEKGDIPEGYSVSREKKERFSLILESASTNQTSMYLCASRLGTVNEAFFGQGTRLTVV.

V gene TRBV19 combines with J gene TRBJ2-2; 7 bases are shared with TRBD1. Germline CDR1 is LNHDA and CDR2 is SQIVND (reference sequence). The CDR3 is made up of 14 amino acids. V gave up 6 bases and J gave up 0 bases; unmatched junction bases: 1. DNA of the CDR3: TGTGCCAGTAGCGGGACAGCGAACACCGGGGAGCTGTTTTTT. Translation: CASSGTANTGELFF.

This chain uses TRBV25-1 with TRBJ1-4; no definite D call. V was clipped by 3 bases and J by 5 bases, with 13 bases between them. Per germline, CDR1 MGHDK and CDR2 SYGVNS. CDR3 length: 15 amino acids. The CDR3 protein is CASSDLRQANEKLFF. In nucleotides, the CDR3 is TGTGCCAGCAGTGATCTTAGGCAGGCCAATGAAAAACTGTTTTTT.

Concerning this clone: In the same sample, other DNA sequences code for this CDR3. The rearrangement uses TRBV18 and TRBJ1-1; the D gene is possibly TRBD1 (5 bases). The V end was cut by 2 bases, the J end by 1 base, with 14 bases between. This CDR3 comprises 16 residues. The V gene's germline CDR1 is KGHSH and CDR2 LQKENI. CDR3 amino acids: CASSPGGVRRNTEAFF. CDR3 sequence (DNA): TGTGCCAGCTCACCAGGAGGGGTCCGGAGGAACACTGAAGCTTTCTTT. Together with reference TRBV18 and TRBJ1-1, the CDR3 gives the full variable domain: NAGVMQNPRHLVRRRGQEARLRCSPMKGHSHVYWYRQLPEEGLKFMVYLQKENIIDESGMPKERFSAEFPKEGPSILRIQQVVRGDSAAYFCASSPGGVRRNTEAFFGQGTRLTVV.

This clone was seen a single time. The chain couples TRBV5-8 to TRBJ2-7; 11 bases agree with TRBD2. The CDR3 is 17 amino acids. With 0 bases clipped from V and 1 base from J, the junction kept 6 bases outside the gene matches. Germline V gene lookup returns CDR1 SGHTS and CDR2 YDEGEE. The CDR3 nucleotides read TGTGCCAGCAGCTTGGGGCTAGCGGGAGGTTTATCCTACGAGCAGTACTTC. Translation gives CASSLGLAGGLSYEQYF.

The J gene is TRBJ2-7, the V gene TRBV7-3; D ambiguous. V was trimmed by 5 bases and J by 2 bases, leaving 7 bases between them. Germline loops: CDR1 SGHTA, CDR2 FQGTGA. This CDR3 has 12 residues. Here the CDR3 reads CASSPDAYEQYF. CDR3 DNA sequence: TGTGCCAGCAGCCCAGACGCCTACGAGCAGTACTTC.

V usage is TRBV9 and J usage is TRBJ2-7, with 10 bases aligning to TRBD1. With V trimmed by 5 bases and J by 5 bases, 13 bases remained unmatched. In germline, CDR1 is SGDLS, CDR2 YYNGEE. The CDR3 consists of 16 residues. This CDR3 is CASSSDRGQGFDEQYF. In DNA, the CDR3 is TGTGCCAGCAGTTCTGATAGGGGACAGGGGTTCGACGAGCAGTACTTC.

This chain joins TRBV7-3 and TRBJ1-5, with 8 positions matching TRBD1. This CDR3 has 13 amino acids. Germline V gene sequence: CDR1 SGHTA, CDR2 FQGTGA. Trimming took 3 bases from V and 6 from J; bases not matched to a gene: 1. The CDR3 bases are TGTGCCAGCAGCTTCACAGGGGGTCAGCCCCAGCATTTT. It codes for CASSFTGGQPQHF.

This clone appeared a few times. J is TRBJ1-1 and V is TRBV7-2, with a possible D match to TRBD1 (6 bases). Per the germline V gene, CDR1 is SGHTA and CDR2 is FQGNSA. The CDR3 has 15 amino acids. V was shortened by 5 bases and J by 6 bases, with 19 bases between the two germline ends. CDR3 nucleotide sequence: TGTGCCAGCAGCCCTAAGGGGGGCCGCCCGTCTGAAGCTTTCTTT. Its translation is CASSPKGGRPSEAFF. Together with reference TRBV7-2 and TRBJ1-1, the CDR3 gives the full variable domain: GAGVSQSPSNKVTEKGKDVELRCDPISGHTALYWYRQSLGQGLEFLIYFQGNSAPDKSGLPSDRFSAERTGGSVSTLTIQRTQQEDSAVYLCASSPKGGRPSEAFFGQGTRLTVV.

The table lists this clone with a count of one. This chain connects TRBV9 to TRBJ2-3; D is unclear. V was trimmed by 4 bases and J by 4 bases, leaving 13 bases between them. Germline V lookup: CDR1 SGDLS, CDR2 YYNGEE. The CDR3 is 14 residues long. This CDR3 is CASSHTDGADTQYF. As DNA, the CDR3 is TGTGCCAGCAGCCACACCGACGGAGCAGATACGCAGTATTTT.

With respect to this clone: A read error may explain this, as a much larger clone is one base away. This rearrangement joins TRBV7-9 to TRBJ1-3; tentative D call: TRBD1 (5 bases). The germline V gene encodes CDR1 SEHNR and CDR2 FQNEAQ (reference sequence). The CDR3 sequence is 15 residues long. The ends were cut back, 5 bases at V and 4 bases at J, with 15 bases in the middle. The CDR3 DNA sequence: TGTGCCAGCAGCACCCGGGGACTTTTCGGAAACACCATATATTTT. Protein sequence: CASSTRGLFGNTIYF.

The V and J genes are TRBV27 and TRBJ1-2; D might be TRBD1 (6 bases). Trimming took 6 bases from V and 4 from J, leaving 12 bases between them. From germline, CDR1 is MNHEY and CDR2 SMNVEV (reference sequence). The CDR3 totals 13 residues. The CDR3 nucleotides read TGTGCCAGCAGCCCCAGGGGCGGCTATGGCTACACCTTC. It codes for CASSPRGGYGYTF.

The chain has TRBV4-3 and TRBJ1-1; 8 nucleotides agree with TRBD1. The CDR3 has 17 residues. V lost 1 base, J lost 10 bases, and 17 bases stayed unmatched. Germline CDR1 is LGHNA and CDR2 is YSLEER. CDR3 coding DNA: TGCGCCAGCAGCCAAGGAGGGACAGGCGGGATTGGGTCGAGAGCTTTCTTT. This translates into CASSQGGTGGIGSRAFF.

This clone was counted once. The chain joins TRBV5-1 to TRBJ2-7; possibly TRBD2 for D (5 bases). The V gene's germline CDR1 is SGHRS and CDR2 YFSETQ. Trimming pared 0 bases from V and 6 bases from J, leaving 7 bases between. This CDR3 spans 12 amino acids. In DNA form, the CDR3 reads TGCGCCAGCAGCTTGGTGGGAGCCGAGCAGTACTTC. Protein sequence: CASSLVGAEQYF.

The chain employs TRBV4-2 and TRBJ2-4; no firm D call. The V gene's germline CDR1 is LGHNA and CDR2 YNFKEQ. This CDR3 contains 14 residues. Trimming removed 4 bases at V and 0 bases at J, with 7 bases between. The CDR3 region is CASSPSLAKNIQYF. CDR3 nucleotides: TGTGCCAGCAGCCCGTCCTTAGCCAAAAACATTCAGTACTTC.

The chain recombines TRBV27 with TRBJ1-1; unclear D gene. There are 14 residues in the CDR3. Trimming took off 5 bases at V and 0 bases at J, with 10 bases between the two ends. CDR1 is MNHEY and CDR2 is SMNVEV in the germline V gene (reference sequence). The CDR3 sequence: CASSRGRMNTEAFF. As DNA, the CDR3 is TGTGCCAGCAGTCGAGGCAGGATGAACACTGAAGCTTTCTTT.

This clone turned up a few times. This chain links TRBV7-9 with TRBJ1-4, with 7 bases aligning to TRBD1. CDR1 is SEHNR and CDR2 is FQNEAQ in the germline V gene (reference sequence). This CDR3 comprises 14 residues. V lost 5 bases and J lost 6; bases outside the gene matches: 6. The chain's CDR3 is CASSPQGGYEKLFF. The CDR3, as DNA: TGTGCCAGCAGCCCCCAGGGGGGGTATGAAAAACTGTTTTTT.